Listed below are T cell receptor beta chains from one sample, sequenced in a study of CD8 T cells in ankylosing spondylitis. TCRdb analysed the 5' RACE reads with MiXCR anew, one entry per CDR3 protein. The sample records 250,000 to 300,000 distinct CDR3 sequences, 20% being singletons. The sequencing sample was made of blood, either unsorted or a sorted T cell fraction (not recorded which). The receptors were gathered from a male donor with ankylosing spondylitis or in good health (not recorded which). Both conserved end residues are part of each CDR3. D genes are given only for firm matches. Rows give clone size only sometimes, using once, few, many, or a class for an expanded clone.

V gene	J gene	clone size	CDR3 length	D gene	CDR3 protein
TRBV6-1	TRBJ2-1	few	12	.	CASSEGERGRFF
TRBV10-3	TRBJ2-3	few	16	TRBD1	CAISEGQGRSTDTQYF
TRBV20-1	TRBJ1-2	many	13	TRBD1	CSARPGQAYGYTF
TRBV28	TRBJ1-1	many	15	.	CASTSLDNANTEAFF
TRBV9	TRBJ2-3	.	15	.	CASSVNVLATDTQYF
TRBV5-6	TRBJ1-2	few	14	.	CASSLVGGHYGYTF
TRBV2	TRBJ2-1	.	12	TRBD1	CASRTGRNEQFF
TRBV24-1	TRBJ2-2	.	15	TRBD2	CATSAHSGSGGELFF
TRBV7-2	TRBJ2-6	few	16	.	CASSLGDISGANVLTF
TRBV2	TRBJ2-5	.	14	.	CASKTRAWDETQYF